The rows below give T cell receptor beta chains drawn from one sample of a study of shared clonotypes between healthy human individuals. Method: immunoSEQ multiplex PCR; TCRdb's copy keeps in-frame clones and lacks some. Altogether millions of clones are present, about 95% being singletons, with the ten largest covering roughly 1%. The specimen sequenced was naive CD8+ T cells sorted from blood. The receptors were sampled from a man younger than 30 in good health. Both conserved end residues are trimmed from each CDR3. Size is stated for part of the rows, as once, few or many counts, or as a class when the clone is expanded.

V	length	size	CDR3
TRBV7-2	12	NA	ASTAVGLGHEQY
TRBV5-4	11	once	ASPAGGADTQY
TRBV30	12	NA	AWRPLVGGHEQY
TRBV27	14	NA	ASSFGGGISYNEQF
TRBV4-1	13	NA	ASSQLGQGYTEAF
TRBV4-3	14	NA	ASSQAERDATGELF
TRBV19	10	NA	ASSQSNTEAF
TRBV7-9	13	NA	ASSATGDFSYEQY
TRBV27	11	NA	ASSESGTDTQY
TRBV28	12	NA	ASNPRGQNYEQY
TRBV2	12	NA	ASTWAGSTDTQY
TRBV5-4	10	NA	ASSLVGHEQF
TRBV29-1	11	NA	SVDTGLGQPQH
TRBV7-6	11	NA	ASSLGGNYEQY
TRBV19	14	once	ASSIVPGPSDQPQH
TRBV5-5	13	NA	ASSLNSGYSYEQY
TRBV6-6	14	NA	ASSSRESGFQETQY
TRBV4-1	17	once	ASSQDDSTVRGAVDTQY
TRBV28	14	NA	ASSPGTATYQETQY
TRBV11-2	14	NA	ASSLFSSGRHYEQY
TRBV28	15	NA	ASSPRDSGRGSYEQY
TRBV4-1	14	NA	ASSQGRTRGTGELF
TRBV5-1	15	once	ASSLGPRQSSGNTIY
TRBV9	14	NA	ASSPSGGVGNTEAF
TRBV6-6	14	NA	ASSYPGGPDNSPLH
TRBV11-2	9	once	ASSLGAEAF
TRBV7-9	10	NA	ASSLAAYEQY
TRBV27	15	NA	ASSHWWGGEGNQPQH
TRBV28	10	NA	ASSYTRTEAF
TRBV11-2	10	NA	ASSRTLDGYT
TRBV28	12	NA	ASSSLDRAYEQY
TRBV28	11	NA	ATAGTYYQPQH
TRBV7-9	11	NA	ASSLTPSNEQF
TRBV7-9	12	NA	ASSLDQGDTEAF
TRBV27	12	NA	ASSPWTGFGEAF
TRBV4-1	10	NA	ASSLGRSPLH
TRBV4-3	17	NA	ASSQDPSLLAGGPNEQF
TRBV13	12	NA	ASSAQGQNTEAF
TRBV7-9	13	NA	ASSLPAEGFGELF
TRBV6-5	11	NA	ASTPGGAGEQF
TRBV6-5	14	NA	ASSYSVQRPYNEQF
TRBV7-9	13	NA	ASSSSTAVTGEQY
TRBV4-3	13	NA	ASSAYSGTGYEQY
TRBV2	14	NA	ASSEAGGMSNQPQH
TRBV9	13	NA	ASSAEDREGDEAF
TRBV4-1	14	NA	ASSQGSAGGPYEQF
TRBV6-5	11	NA	ASSYDRGTEAF
TRBV28	11	NA	ASSFRGADTQY
TRBV11-2	13	NA	ASSDGWRGYDEQY
TRBV2	12	NA	ASSEPGLNEKLF